The subject of this entry is one T cell receptor beta chain. Which antigen it targets is not known. Per-base qualities were not stored, and no clone one base away is much larger. This sample is drawn from a study of PD-1 blockade in classical Hodgkin lymphoma (dated by TCRdb to 2018 to 2020). The study in broad terms: Nivolumab dosing was 3 mg/kg intravenously every 2 weeks, continuing until either disease progression or unacceptable toxicity. The study used TCR beta sequencing and CyTOF to define a peripheral blood immune signature of response to PD-1 blockade in classical Hodgkin lymphoma. Study-wide findings and limitations: Lower diversity was seen in patients whose nivolumab began less than 1 year after ASCT, and these patients were left out of later analyses so that immune reconstitution would not confound the results. Trial patients achieving complete response had baseline diversity similar to newly diagnosed patients, whereas partial responders and progressors had significantly lower diversity. The study covered only a single clinical trial cohort, and the causes of the repertoire differences, possibly disease activity or prior therapy, were still not defined. A significant rise by C4D1 was seen in CD4+ but not CD8+ TCR diversity (p=0.0027 vs p=0.16), with the rise being most apparent in complete responders (p=0.02). Newly diagnosed patients were reported to have lower baseline TCR diversity than healthy donors, and relapsed/refractory patients were reported to have lower baseline TCR diversity still.

The CDR3 measures 14 amino acids from cysteine to phenylalanine. Only the CDR3 DNA stays, 42 bases, in frame from base 1. The germline V gene gives CDR1 as MDHEN and CDR2 as SYDVKM. Deletion took 4 bases off V and 5 bases off J, with a span of 14 bases between the germline ends. The Qiagen DNeasy kit was used to extract genomic DNA both from unsorted PBMCs and from the negatively selected CD4+ and CD8+ fractions. TCR beta CDR3 regions were amplified by immunoSEQ multiplex PCR using primers annealing to V and J segments. A synthetic immune receptor repertoire was used to minimize amplification bias, and remaining bias was computationally removed after sequencing. Processing in the source paper ran as follows. Repertoire diversity was quantified as the Shannon entropy index using custom Python scripts. Unsorted, CD4+ and CD8+ repertoires were analyzed separately, except for combined analyses in which CD4+ and CD8+ sequences were merged in silico. A clone was considered expanded if an increase in frequency of at least 2-fold after treatment relative to C1D1 was found, and a pseudocount of 0.5 was applied to clones undetected at baseline. Singleton clones were defined as clones with 0 or 1 copy at C1D1, and non-singleton clones were defined as clones with 2 or more copies. Clones expanded in unsorted samples were annotated as CD4+, CD8+ or unknown by matching protein sequences in sorted samples from the same patient. Wilcoxon tests on paired samples were used to test diversity changes from C1D1 to C4D1. TCRdb stores this immuneACCESS table with in-frame sequences only. Part of the clones is absent; in the studies checked, under half of the shortfall reflects unresolved V genes, and no reason is known for the rest. V and J calls and clone size follow that table, whereas D and trimming were derived from the DNA. This sample holds tens of thousands of clones; about 90% were observed only once. The ten biggest clones cover 0.25% to 0.35% of the sample.

What the time point label conveys for this sample: cycle 4 day 1 (C4D1), after less than 7 weeks of nivolumab. Relapse after autologous stem cell transplantation had occurred in all trial patients, and cohorts A, B and C were distinguished by prior brentuximab vedotin exposure. CD4+ T cells were purified from thawed PBMCs by magnetic negative selection with a Miltenyi CD4+ T cell isolation kit. A total of under 70 patients with relapsed/refractory classical Hodgkin lymphoma made up the trial cohort, and each patient's best overall response was complete response, partial response or progressive disease. Single-agent nivolumab was administered to trial patients in the multi-cohort phase II CheckMate 205 trial. Best overall response was determined by an independent review committee according to the 2007 International Working Group response criteria. Trial PBMCs were collected just before the start of nivolumab (C1D1) and during therapy at cycle 2 day 1 and cycle 4 day 1. After peripheral blood was drawn into 8 mL Vacutainer Cell Preparation Tubes, PBMCs were isolated by centrifugation and then cryopreserved. Purified CD4+ and CD8+ fractions were prepared only for cases in which an additional PBMC sample was available. Magnetically labelled cells were removed on LS columns in a quadroMACS separator, and the flow-through was collected as the purified fraction.

Material: CD4+ T cells from blood, obtained before the fourth cycle of nivolumab. The sequence was obtained from a human donor with classical Hodgkin lymphoma. The chain employs TRBV28 and TRBJ1-2; a confident D gene designation cannot be given. CDR3 loop: CASSYGGGLYGYTF. The nucleotides are TGTGCCAGCAGTTACGGTGGTGGTCTTTATGGCTACACCTTC.